This T cell receptor beta chain was sequenced for a study of OX40 agonist ivuxolimab in advanced cancers. Across the study: Administration of intravenous ivuxolimab to patients occurred every 2 weeks at 0.01 to 10 mg/kg. Patients in dose escalation had liver, melanoma, kidney or head and neck cancers.

Assay used: immunoSEQ multiplex PCR; TCRdb lists only in-frame clones, some missing. The data hold around 95,000 clones, with roughly 93% observed a single time. Patients who had autoimmune disease history or got systemic immunosuppression were left out. Turning to this clone: Its antigen is not known.

Findings of the study overall: More expanded clones were seen, on average, in CD8+ T cells than in CD4+.

This CDR3 is built from 15 residues. V lost 0 bases and J 3 bases, leaving 9 bases between the germline ends. Germline loops: CDR1 MNHNY, CDR2 SVGAGI (reference sequence). The V gene is TRBV6-6, the J gene TRBJ1-5, with no clear D. This material consisted of CD4+ or CD8+ T cells sorted from blood, taken in a trial of the OX40 agonist ivuxolimab. The sequence came from an adult with an advanced solid tumor such as melanoma, head and neck, liver or kidney cancer. In DNA form, the CDR3 reads TGTGCCAGCAGTTACTCTTTGTCAAACAATCAGCCCCAGCATTTT. Translated: CASSYSLSNNQPQHF.